The rows below give T cell receptor beta chains drawn from one sample of a study of early T cells in non-severe SARS-CoV-2 infection. TCRdb reprocessed the 5' RACE reads with MiXCR, giving one entry per CDR3 protein. In the table there are 70,000 or so distinct CDR3 sequences, 10% of which are singletons. The sample here was whole blood, taken at baseline. These receptors originate from an adult who was a healthcare worker with PCR-confirmed SARS-CoV-2 infection or an uninfected control (not recorded which). CDR3s include the opening cysteine and the closing phenylalanine or tryptophan. The size field is filled for only some rows; it gives once, few, many or a size class.

clone size	V gene	J gene	CDR3 protein
once	TRBV9	TRBJ2-3	CVSSVGGGETDTQYF
once	TRBV12-3/TRBV12-4	TRBJ2-3	CASSPLHPWTDTQYF
.	TRBV6-2/TRBV6-3	TRBJ2-1	CASSLARINEQFF
.	TRBV10-3	TRBJ2-3	CASRTSGGKTDTQYF
.	TRBV11-3	TRBJ2-3	CASSPRDWNTQYF
many	TRBV5-6	TRBJ1-1	CASSLTRDKAFF
many	TRBV4-3	TRBJ2-1	CASSQDATGNEQFF
.	TRBV11-2	TRBJ2-5	CASSLVTSAQYF
few	TRBV2	TRBJ1-4	CASNTARGGTWEKLFF
few	TRBV29-1	TRBJ2-7	CSVVGINGAYEQYF
few	TRBV7-9	TRBJ1-2	CASSLPGRNGYTF
.	TRBV6-5	TRBJ1-1	CASSPWTGEAFF
many	TRBV6-5	TRBJ2-5	CASSYGEYF
.	TRBV13	TRBJ1-1	CASSLRRRDGLNTEAFF
many	TRBV27	TRBJ2-3	CASSLALTDTQYF
few	TRBV24-1	TRBJ2-2	CATSRPGTGELFF
.	TRBV6-5	TRBJ1-2	CASSWGNYGYTF
few	TRBV7-2	TRBJ1-6	CASSLVGRGVYSPLHF
few	TRBV5-1	TRBJ2-7	CASSWGQGGEQYF
.	TRBV5-1	TRBJ2-2	CASGRSNTGELFF
many	TRBV7-3	TRBJ1-2	CASSLGGSSYGYTF
few	TRBV11-2	TRBJ2-7	CASSESRGPYEQYF
many	TRBV5-4	TRBJ1-1	CASSLTRDGGEAFF
many	TRBV6-6	TRBJ2-2	CASSYSRPTNTGELFF
few	TRBV20-1	TRBJ1-1	CSANNGQTHTEAFF
.	TRBV6-1	TRBJ1-6	CASSGGSYYSPLHF
.	TRBV3-1	TRBJ1-1	CASSQERRSTEAFF
.	TRBV6-5	TRBJ1-5	CASSPGTGSNQPQHF
many	TRBV6-1	TRBJ2-2	CASSEWSIAGTGELFF
many	TRBV6-2/TRBV6-3	TRBJ2-7	CASRSSWDRTPKTYEQYF
.	TRBV4-1	TRBJ1-2	CTSSQEERQGGYGYTF
few	TRBV27	TRBJ1-2	CASAPLNRGRYTF
.	TRBV12-3/TRBV12-4	TRBJ1-2	CASSLSTANYGYTF
.	TRBV29-1	TRBJ1-2	CSVDPGGAGGYTF
few	TRBV12-3/TRBV12-4	TRBJ1-1	CASTLEGFTEAFF
.	TRBV7-2	TRBJ1-5	CASSSANSNQPQHF
few	TRBV13	TRBJ2-1	CASSKPGANEQFF
many	TRBV4-1	TRBJ1-6	CASSQDRGQSVRNSPLHF
few	TRBV5-1	TRBJ2-7	CASSLGRTQDEQYF
few	TRBV6-2/TRBV6-3	TRBJ2-7	CASSRGVPEQYF
.	TRBV3-1	TRBJ2-2	CASSQKTRQGRAGELFF
.	TRBV7-9	TRBJ2-1	CASSPVVYNEQFF
many	TRBV2	TRBJ2-6	CASSEGPGANVLTF
many	TRBV7-9	TRBJ1-5	CASSSGMGSNQPQHF
many	TRBV29-1	TRBJ2-1	CSVPTLGYNEQFF
.	TRBV6-5	TRBJ1-6	CASKPTGLNSPLHF
many	TRBV7-9	TRBJ1-2	CASRGPGRYGYTF
.	TRBV28	TRBJ2-2	CASSFLGELFF
.	TRBV27	TRBJ2-3	CASSALATQYF
few	TRBV11-2	TRBJ1-1	CASSLGMGTEAFF
few	TRBV5-1	TRBJ2-7	CASRNILATSYEQYF
few	TRBV4-2	TRBJ2-7	CASSQVFDREQYF
.	TRBV7-8	TRBJ1-1	CASSLDKWTEAFF
.	TRBV5-5	TRBJ2-1	CASSPEGRVIYNEQFF
many	TRBV7-3	TRBJ2-2	CASSPGPYTGELFF
.	TRBV6-6	TRBJ1-4	CASSYVEGPRKLFF
many	TRBV7-9	TRBJ1-2	CASSLEGRRNYGYTF
few	TRBV7-2	TRBJ1-1	CASSLVGGNTEAFF